The clone carrying this TCR beta chain was seen repeatedly, ten times or more. The antigen is undetermined. The data originate from a study of T cell repertoires in cytomegalovirus infection. Study summary: A matching HLA type, together with CMV infection, was signaled by public TCR beta signatures.

TCRdb fed the reads into MiXCR, producing one record per CDR3 protein. The sample yields 140,000 to 150,000 distinct CDR3 sequences, more than 25% seen once. Here the sequenced sample was CD8+ T cells from cultured PBMCs, taken from culture after CMV antigen stimulation. The sequence derives from a human donor in good health (CMV status not recorded). Some clones in this sample may be carry-over from other donors' samples.

The CDR3 nucleotides are TGTGCCAGTAGTATAGCGGAGGATACGCAGTATTTT. Its translation: CASSIAEDTQYF. The chain employs TRBV19 and TRBJ2-3; no definite D call. Germline CDR1 LNHDA, CDR2 SQIVND (reference sequence). This CDR3 contains 12 residues. V dropped 1 base and J dropped 6 bases, with 5 bases sitting between them.